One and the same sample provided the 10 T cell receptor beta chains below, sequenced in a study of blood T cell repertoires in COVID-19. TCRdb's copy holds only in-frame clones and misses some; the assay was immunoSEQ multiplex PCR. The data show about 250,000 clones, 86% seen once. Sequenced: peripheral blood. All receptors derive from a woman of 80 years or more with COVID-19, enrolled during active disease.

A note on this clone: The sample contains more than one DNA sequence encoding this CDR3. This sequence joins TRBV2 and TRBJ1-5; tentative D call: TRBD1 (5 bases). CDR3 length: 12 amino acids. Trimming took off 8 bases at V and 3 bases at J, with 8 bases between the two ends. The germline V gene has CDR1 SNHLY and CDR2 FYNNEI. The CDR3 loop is CASGRDNQPQHF. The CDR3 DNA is TGTGCCAGCGGCAGGGACAATCAGCCCCAGCATTTT.

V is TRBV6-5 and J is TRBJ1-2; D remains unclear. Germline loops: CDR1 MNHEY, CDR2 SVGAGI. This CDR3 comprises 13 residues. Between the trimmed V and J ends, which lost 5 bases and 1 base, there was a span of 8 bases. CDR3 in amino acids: CASSRDLNYGYTF. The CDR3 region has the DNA TGTGCCAGCAGTCGGGATCTTAACTATGGCTACACCTTC.

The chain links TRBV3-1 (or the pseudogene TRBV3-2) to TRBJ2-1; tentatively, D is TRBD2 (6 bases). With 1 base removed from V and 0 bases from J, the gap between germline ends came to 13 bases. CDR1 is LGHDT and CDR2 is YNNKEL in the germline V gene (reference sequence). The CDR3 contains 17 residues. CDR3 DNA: TGTGCCAGCAGCCAAGGGCCAGCGGGTAGCTCCTACAATGAGCAGTTCTTC. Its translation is CASSQGPAGSSYNEQFF.

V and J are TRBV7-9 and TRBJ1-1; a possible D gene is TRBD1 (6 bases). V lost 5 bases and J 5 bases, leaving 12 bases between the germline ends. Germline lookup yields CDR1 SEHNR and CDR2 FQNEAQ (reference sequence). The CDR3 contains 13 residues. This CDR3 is CASSLNRETEAFF. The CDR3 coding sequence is TGTGCCAGCAGCCTGAACAGGGAGACTGAAGCTTTCTTT.

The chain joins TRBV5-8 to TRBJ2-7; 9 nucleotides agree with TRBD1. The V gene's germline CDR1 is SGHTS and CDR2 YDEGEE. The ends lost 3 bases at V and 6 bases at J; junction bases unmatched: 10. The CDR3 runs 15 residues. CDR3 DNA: TGTGCCAGCAGCTCGTCCGCTCACAGGGGGCTCGAGCAGTACTTC. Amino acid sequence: CASSSSAHRGLEQYF. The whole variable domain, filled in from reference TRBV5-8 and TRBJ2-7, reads EAGVTQSPTHLIKTRGQQATLRCSPISGHTSVYWYQQALGLGLQFLLWYDEGEERNRGNFPPRFSGRQFPNYSSELNVNALELEDSALYLCASSSSAHRGLEQYFGPGTRLTVT.

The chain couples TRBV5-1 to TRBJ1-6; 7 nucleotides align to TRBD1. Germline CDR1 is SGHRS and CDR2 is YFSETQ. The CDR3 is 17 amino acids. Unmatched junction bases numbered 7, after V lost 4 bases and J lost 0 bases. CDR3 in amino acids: CASSATGPSSYNSPLHF. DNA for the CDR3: TGCGCCAGCAGCGCGACAGGGCCGAGCTCCTATAATTCACCCCTCCACTTT.

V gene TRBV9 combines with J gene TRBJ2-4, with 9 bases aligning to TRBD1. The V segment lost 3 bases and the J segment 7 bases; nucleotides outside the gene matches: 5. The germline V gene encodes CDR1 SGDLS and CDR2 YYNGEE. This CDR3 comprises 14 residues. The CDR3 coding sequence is TGTGCCAGCAGCGCCGGACAGGGGTGGAACATTCAGTACTTC. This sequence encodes CASSAGQGWNIQYF.

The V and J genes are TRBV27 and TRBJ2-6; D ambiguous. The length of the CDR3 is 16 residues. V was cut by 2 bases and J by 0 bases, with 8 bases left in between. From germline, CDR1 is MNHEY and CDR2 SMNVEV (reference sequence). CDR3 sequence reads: CASSLNSPSGANVLTF. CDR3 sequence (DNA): TGTGCCAGCAGTTTAAACAGTCCCTCTGGGGCCAACGTCCTGACTTTC. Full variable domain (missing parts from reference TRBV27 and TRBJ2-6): EAQVTQNPRYLITVTGKKLTVTCSQNMNHEYMSWYRQDPGLGLRQIYYSMNVEVTDKGDVPEGYKVSRKEKRNFPLILESPSPNQTSLYFCASSLNSPSGANVLTFGAGSRLTVL.

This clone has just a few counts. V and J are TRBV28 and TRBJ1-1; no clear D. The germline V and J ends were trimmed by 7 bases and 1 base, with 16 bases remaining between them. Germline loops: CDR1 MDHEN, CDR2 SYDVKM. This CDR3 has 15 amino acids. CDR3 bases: TGTGCCAGCACCATTGGCGGAAGGTCGAACACTGAAGCTTTCTTT. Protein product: CASTIGGRSNTEAFF. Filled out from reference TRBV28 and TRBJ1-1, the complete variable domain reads DVKVTQSSRYLVKRTGEKVFLECVQDMDHENMFWYRQDPGLGLRLIYFSYDVKMKEKGDIPEGYSVSREKKERFSLILESASTNQTSMYLCASTIGGRSNTEAFFGQGTRLTVV.

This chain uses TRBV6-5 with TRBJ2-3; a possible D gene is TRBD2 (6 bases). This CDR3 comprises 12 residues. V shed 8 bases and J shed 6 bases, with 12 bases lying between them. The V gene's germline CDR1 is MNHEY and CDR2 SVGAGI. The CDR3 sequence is CASSTTSDTQYF. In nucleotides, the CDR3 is TGTGCCAGCTCGACCACTAGCGATACGCAGTATTTT.